This T cell receptor (beta chain) was documented in a study of T cell changes during pregnancy in multiple sclerosis. Here immunoSEQ multiplex PCR was the method, and the copy in TCRdb shows in-frame clones only, minus some. Of 40,000 to 60,000 clones in the sample, roughly nine tenths were seen once. The origin of this receptor is a female donor with multiple sclerosis, enrolled in a pregnancy study. The specimen was CD8+ T cells from peripheral blood mononuclear cells, collected after pregnancy.

CDR3 sequence: CAIRSWNTEAFF. In nucleotides, the CDR3 is TGTGCCATCCGTAGTTGGAACACTGAAGCTTTCTTT. The chain carries TRBV10-3 and TRBJ1-1; D gene unclear. CDR1 and CDR2 from the germline V gene are ENHRY and SYGVKD. V was cut by 8 bases and J by 1 base, with 8 bases left in between. The CDR3 length is 12 residues.